Listed below are T cell receptor beta chains from one sample, sequenced in a study of T cell repertoires in cytomegalovirus infection. TCRdb fed the reads into MiXCR, producing one record per CDR3 protein. In the table there are about 200,000 distinct CDR3 sequences, roughly 9% of which are singletons. Sequenced material: PBMCs. The receptors stem from a human donor in good health (CMV status not recorded). Some clones in this sample may be carry-over from other donors' samples. CDR3s include the opening cysteine and the closing phenylalanine or tryptophan. The D gene is left open where the match is weak. Some rows mark clone size as missing; the rest say once, few, many or name a class of expanded clone.

cdr3_aa | cdr3_nt | cdr3_length | clone_size | j_call | d_call | v_call
CSASAGTYEQYF | TGCAGTGCTAGTGCTGGGACCTACGAGCAGTACTTC | 12 | - | TRBJ2-7 | - | TRBV20-1
CAISERVNTEAFF | TGTGCCATCAGTGAGAGGGTGAACACTGAAGCTTTCTTT | 13 | many | TRBJ1-1 | - | TRBV10-3
CASSPVEGGAGYGYTF | TGTGCCAGCAGCCCCGTCGAGGGGGGGGCCGGCTATGGCTACACCTTC | 16 | many | TRBJ1-2 | - | TRBV11-2
CASSRDSRNEKLFF | TGCGCCAGCAGTCGGGACAGCCGAAATGAAAAACTGTTTTTT | 14 | many | TRBJ1-4 | TRBD1 | TRBV5-1
CASSRGYSNQPQHF | TGTGCCAGCAGCAGGGGTTATAGCAATCAGCCCCAGCATTTT | 14 | few | TRBJ1-5 | - | TRBV27
CASSPRRDTGELFF | TGTGCCAGCAGCCCCCGGCGGGACACCGGGGAGCTGTTTTTT | 14 | many | TRBJ2-2 | - | TRBV7-2
CASSSWTSGRPTYEQYF | TGTGCCAGCAGTTCCTGGACTAGCGGGAGGCCGACCTACGAGCAGTACTTC | 17 | many | TRBJ2-7 | TRBD2 | TRBV28
CASRPARGDTQYF | TGTGCCAGCAGACCCGCCCGGGGAGATACGCAGTATTTT | 13 | - | TRBJ2-3 | - | TRBV12-3/TRBV12-4
CASSLEAGAYEQYF | TGTGCCAGCAGCTTAGAGGCAGGGGCGTACGAGCAGTACTTC | 14 | many | TRBJ2-7 | - | TRBV11-3
CSAREFQGAGNQPQHF | TGCAGTGCTAGAGAGTTTCAGGGGGCTGGCAATCAGCCCCAGCATTTT | 16 | few | TRBJ1-5 | TRBD1 | TRBV20-1
CASSLVGDETQYF | TGTGCCAGCAGCTTAGTTGGGGATGAGACCCAGTACTTC | 13 | many | TRBJ2-5 | - | TRBV11-3
CASSLPGAHTEAFF | TGTGCCAGCAGCTTACCAGGGGCGCACACTGAAGCTTTCTTT | 14 | many | TRBJ1-1 | - | TRBV7-8
CASSLSGGSTDTQYF | TGTGCCAGCAGCTTAAGTGGCGGGAGTACAGATACGCAGTATTTT | 15 | many | TRBJ2-3 | TRBD2 | TRBV7-2
CAISSPGQVNTEAFF | TGTGCCATCAGCTCCCCGGGACAGGTGAACACTGAAGCTTTCTTT | 15 | - | TRBJ1-1 | TRBD1 | TRBV10-3
CASSYSGRGGYGYTF | TGTGCCAGCAGTTACTCCGGCAGGGGTGGCTATGGCTACACCTTC | 15 | many | TRBJ1-2 | - | TRBV6-2/TRBV6-3
CSVWGGVAKNIQYF | TGCAGCGTGTGGGGCGGCGTGGCCAAAAACATTCAGTACTTC | 14 | - | TRBJ2-4 | - | TRBV29-1
CASSIALAQNEQFF | TGTGCCAGTAGTATAGCACTAGCGCAGAATGAGCAGTTCTTC | 14 | many | TRBJ2-1 | TRBD2 | TRBV19
CASRDTSGRTGEQYF | TGTGCCAGCAGGGACACTAGCGGGAGGACAGGAGAGCAGTACTTC | 15 | few | TRBJ2-7 | TRBD2 | TRBV2
CATTASGVNYGYTF | TGTGCCACCACGGCATCCGGCGTAAACTATGGCTACACCTTC | 14 | many | TRBJ1-2 | - | TRBV7-9
CASSSSGFTDTQYF | TGTGCCAGCAGCTCATCCGGGTTCACAGATACGCAGTATTTT | 14 | many | TRBJ2-3 | - | TRBV7-2
CSARGLTSGTTDTQYF | TGCAGTGCTAGGGGGCTGACTAGCGGAACCACAGATACGCAGTATTTT | 16 | - | TRBJ2-3 | TRBD2 | TRBV20-1
CASSYDGSTDTQYF | TGTGCCAGCAGTTACGATGGAAGCACAGATACGCAGTATTTT | 14 | many | TRBJ2-3 | - | TRBV6-5
CASSFTTRGYNSPLHF | TGTGCCAGCAGTTTTACGACAAGAGGCTATAATTCACCCCTCCACTTT | 16 | - | TRBJ1-6 | - | TRBV28
CASRWTSGTYEQYF | TGTGCCAGCAGATGGACTAGCGGTACCTACGAGCAGTACTTC | 14 | many | TRBJ2-7 | TRBD2 | TRBV28
CSASSFRDRGHEQYF | TGCAGTGCTAGCTCTTTCCGGGACAGGGGGCACGAGCAGTACTTC | 15 | few | TRBJ2-7 | TRBD1 | TRBV20-1
CASSRPGLAGGTGELFF | TGTGCCAGCAGCCGACCGGGACTAGCGGGAGGCACCGGGGAGCTGTTTTTT | 17 | few | TRBJ2-2 | TRBD2 | TRBV14
CASSFTSSYNSPLHF | TGTGCCAGCAGCTTCACGAGCTCCTATAATTCACCCCTCCACTTT | 15 | many | TRBJ1-6 | - | TRBV7-2
CASTEVRPSGAFF | TGTGCCAGCACCGAAGTCCGCCCGAGTGGAGCTTTCTTT | 13 | - | TRBJ1-1 | - | TRBV6-6
CASSLAGGAGETQYF | TGCGCCAGCAGCTTGGCGGGGGGCGCGGGTGAGACCCAGTACTTC | 15 | - | TRBJ2-5 | - | TRBV5-1
CATGDRANTEAFF | TGTGCCACAGGGGACAGGGCGAACACTGAAGCTTTCTTT | 13 | - | TRBJ1-1 | TRBD1 | TRBV2
CSARDLTGYEQYF | TGCAGTGCTAGAGATTTAACGGGTTACGAGCAGTACTTC | 13 | many | TRBJ2-7 | - | TRBV20-1
CASSEVGNTGELFF | TGTGCCAGCAGTGAAGTGGGCAACACCGGGGAGCTGTTTTTT | 14 | few | TRBJ2-2 | - | TRBV2
CASSSLRTGGLGQPQHF | TGTGCCAGCAGTTCCCTCAGAACAGGGGGGCTAGGGCAGCCCCAGCATTTT | 17 | few | TRBJ1-5 | TRBD1 | TRBV28
CAISVTETGTNYGYTF | TGTGCCATCAGTGTGACGGAGACAGGGACTAACTATGGCTACACCTTC | 16 | many | TRBJ1-2 | TRBD1 | TRBV10-3
CASSPTGASSYEQYF | TGTGCCAGCAGCCCCACAGGGGCAAGCTCCTACGAGCAGTACTTC | 15 | - | TRBJ2-7 | TRBD1 | TRBV5-6
CSVVRGDRDTEAFF | TGCAGCGTCGTGAGGGGGGATAGGGACACTGAAGCTTTCTTT | 14 | many | TRBJ1-1 | - | TRBV29-1
CASRKRDSYGYTF | TGTGCCAGCAGGAAAAGGGATTCCTATGGCTACACCTTC | 13 | many | TRBJ1-2 | - | TRBV27
CASSSRAALNNEQFF | TGTGCCAGCAGCTCACGAGCGGCCCTGAACAATGAGCAGTTCTTC | 15 | - | TRBJ2-1 | - | TRBV7-3
CATSRDQWTGSGNTIYF | TGTGCCACCAGCAGAGATCAGTGGACAGGCTCTGGAAACACCATATATTTT | 17 | - | TRBJ1-3 | TRBD1 | TRBV15
CSATNNRGDQPQHF | TGCAGTGCTACCAACAACAGGGGAGATCAGCCCCAGCATTTT | 14 | many | TRBJ1-5 | TRBD1 | TRBV20-1